Below, 15 T cell receptor beta chains from the same sample are listed, as sequenced in a study of Graves' ophthalmopathy and Graves' hyperthyroidism. The authors amplified TCR beta CDR3 regions from RNA transcripts. Following a first-round RT-PCR that used HTBI primers, a second-round multiplex PCR was carried out. TCRdb fed the multiplex PCR reads into MiXCR, producing one record per CDR3 protein. Among hundreds of thousands of distinct CDR3 sequences listed, 20% to 25% were seen once. The sequenced material came from peripheral blood. These TCRs come from a woman younger than 35 with stable Graves' hyperthyroidism. Some clones in this sample may be carry-over from other donors' samples.

The sample holds a few counts of this clonotype. The chain is built from TRBV20-1 and TRBJ1-5; 8 bases are a match to TRBD1. V was pared by 1 base and J by 3 bases, with 2 bases of the junction left unmatched. The CDR3 totals 14 residues. Looked up from germline, CDR1 is DFQATT and CDR2 is SNEGSKA (reference sequence). The CDR3 nucleotides read TGCAGTGCTAGAGGGACAGGGAACAATCAGCCCCAGCATTTT. It yields the protein CSARGTGNNQPQHF.

Note on this clonotype: It is unclear where the CDR3 begins or ends on the DNA, so no DNA is shown, and the CDR3 is as TCRdb lists it. The chain employs TRBV19 and TRBJ1-1; the DNA was not compared with TRBD1, the D call given in the table. Germline CDR1 reads LNHDA; CDR2 reads SQIVND (reference sequence). The CDR3 comprises 14 residues, both ends counted. The CDR3 sequence: CASTSDRRSGEAFF.

At least ten counts were recorded for this clonotype. With a much larger clone just one base away, this may be a read error. This sequence joins TRBV15 and TRBJ2-5; TRBD2 matches at 8 bases. Trimming at V came to 6 bases and at J to 7 bases, leaving 7 bases not matched to a gene. CDR3 length: 13 amino acids. Per germline, CDR1 LNHNV and CDR2 YYDKDF (reference sequence). The CDR3 loop is CATSSLRGGTQYF. The CDR3 DNA reads as TGTGCCACCAGTTCCCTCCGGGGGGGGACCCAGTACTTC.

This clonotype was seen at least ten times. The chain joins TRBV19 to TRBJ2-7; 9 positions match TRBD1. Trimming at V came to 4 bases and at J to 6 bases, leaving 4 bases not matched to a gene. Germline CDR1 is LNHDA and CDR2 is SQIVND (reference sequence). CDR3 length equals 13 residues. CDR3 protein: CASSRDRVTEQYF. For the CDR3, the DNA is TGTGCCAGTAGTAGGGACAGGGTTACCGAGCAGTACTTC.

This clonotype was seen a few times. The rearrangement uses TRBV2 and TRBJ2-7; 8 bases line up with TRBD1. Per the germline V gene, CDR1 is SNHLY and CDR2 is FYNNEI. The CDR3 runs to 14 residues. The V and J ends lost 5 bases and 7 bases, in that order; junction bases with no gene match: 10. The CDR3 DNA is TGTGCCAGCAGTAGCGGACAGGGACGGTGGGAGCAGTACTTC. This gives the protein CASSSGQGRWEQYF.

This clonotype appeared a few times. The CDR3 DNA sequence: TGCGCCAGCAGCGGGCGACAGGGCCCCTACGAGCAGTACTTC. Translated: CASSGRQGPYEQYF. The chain links TRBV5-1 to TRBJ2-7; 7 bases fit TRBD1. The V and J ends lost 4 bases and 2 bases, in that order; junction bases with no gene match: 6. There are 14 residues in the CDR3. The germline V gene has CDR1 SGHRS and CDR2 YFSETQ.

The chain uses TRBV3-1 and TRBJ2-5; D perhaps matches TRBD2 (5 bases). V was clipped by 2 bases and J by 2 bases, with 12 bases between them. Germline CDR1 is LGHDT and CDR2 is YNNKEL (reference sequence). The length of the CDR3 is 15 residues. The CDR3 DNA reads as TGTGCCAGCAGCCAATTCCGGGAATTACAAGAGACCCAGTACTTC. This codes for CASSQFRELQETQYF.

This sequence joins TRBV5-1 and TRBJ2-5; D is unclear. Trimming removed 1 base from V and 7 bases from J, with 8 bases in between. Germline V gives CDR1 SGHRS, CDR2 YFSETQ. CDR3 length equals 12 residues. CDR3 in amino acids: CASSLSRGTQYF. In nucleotides, the CDR3 is TGCGCCAGCAGCTTGAGTCGCGGGACCCAGTACTTC.

The V gene is TRBV24-1, the J gene TRBJ2-5; unclear D gene. Germline loops: CDR1 KGHDR, CDR2 SFDVKD. The germline V and J ends were trimmed by 1 base and 4 bases, with 9 bases remaining between them. CDR3 length: 14 residues. CDR3: CATSDFGLGETQYF. CDR3 DNA sequence: TGTGCCACCAGTGATTTTGGGTTGGGAGAGACCCAGTACTTC.

J is TRBJ1-2 and V is TRBV12-3 or TRBV12-4; maybe TRBD1 (6 bases). The V and J ends lost 6 bases and 3 bases respectively, with 11 bases between them. The CDR3 covers 13 residues. CDR3 residues: CASRYGTHYGYTF. The CDR3 DNA follows: TGTGCCAGCAGATACGGGACACACTATGGCTACACCTTC.

This clonotype was recorded many times. The chain joins TRBV12-3 or TRBV12-4 to TRBJ2-5; 7 nucleotides match TRBD1. The V segment lost 6 bases and the J segment 1 base; nucleotides outside the gene matches: 2. This CDR3 region has 13 residues. The CDR3 spells CASRRTGQETQYF. The CDR3, as DNA: TGTGCCAGCAGGCGGACAGGCCAAGAGACCCAGTACTTC.

This clonotype appeared many times. This chain connects TRBV12-3 or TRBV12-4 to TRBJ1-2; TRBD1 is a possible D gene (6 bases). This CDR3 has 14 amino acids. The V gene lost 3 bases and the J gene lost 4 bases, with 12 bases spanning the gap. CDR3 sequence: CASSLGGQVYGYTF. The CDR3 DNA reads TGTGCCAGCAGTTTGGGGGGGCAAGTCTATGGCTACACCTTC.

This clonotype was seen just once. This chain uses TRBV2 with TRBJ1-5; a possible D gene is TRBD1 (5 bases). Trimming shortened V by 6 bases and J by 4 bases, and 10 bases separated the two germline ends. The CDR3 length is 13 residues. Germline V gene data show CDR1 as SNHLY and CDR2 as FYNNEI. DNA for the CDR3: TGTGCCAGCAGCAGGGACGTGAATCAGCCCCAGCATTTT. This translates into CASSRDVNQPQHF.

This clonotype was seen repeatedly, ten times or more. CDR3 nucleotide sequence: TGTGCCAGCAGTGGGGCGTCGACAAGTATGAACACTGAAGCTTTCTTT. Encoded protein: CASSGASTSMNTEAFF. The gene calls are TRBV6-1 and TRBJ1-1, with unresolved D. CDR3 length equals 16 residues. Trimming left V 4 bases short and J 0 bases short, with 15 bases between. Germline V lookup: CDR1 MNHNS, CDR2 SASEGT.

This clonotype was seen many times. The chain combines TRBV5-1 with TRBJ2-7, with D uncertain. The V and J ends lost 3 bases and 1 base respectively, with 14 bases between them. This CDR3 region has 15 residues. Germline loops: CDR1 SGHRS, CDR2 YFSETQ. In nucleotides, the CDR3 is TGCGCCAGCAGCTCCGAAGCGCGGCAATCCTACGAGCAGTACTTC. Translation: CASSSEARQSYEQYF.